The 18 T cell receptor beta chains below were found in one sample sequenced in a study of cytomegalovirus exposure and HLA in healthy donors. Only in-frame clones appear in the TCRdb table, and some are missing; sequencing was by immunoSEQ multiplex PCR. The table shows about 220,000 clones, with around 90% occurring only once. Sequenced sample: PBMCs. The receptors originated from a woman younger than 35 in good health and CMV-seronegative.

The gene calls are TRBV7-9 and TRBJ2-7, with D perhaps matching TRBD2 (6 bases). Germline V gives CDR1 SEHNR, CDR2 FQNEAQ (reference sequence). This CDR3 has 15 amino acids. V dropped 1 base and J dropped 4 bases, with 14 bases sitting between them. CDR3 protein: CASSLVGTAGYEQYF. In DNA, the CDR3 is TGTGCCAGCAGCTTAGTGGGGACGGCGGGGTACGAGCAGTACTTC.

The chain is built from TRBV6-1 and TRBJ2-1, with D tentatively TRBD2 (5 bases). Trimming removed 5 bases at V and 7 bases at J, with 9 bases between. This CDR3 region has 12 residues. The germline gives CDR1 MNHNS, CDR2 SASEGT. This CDR3 is CASSRGRNEQFF. DNA of the CDR3: TGTGCCAGCAGTCGGGGTCGAAATGAGCAGTTCTTC.

The chain carries TRBV27 and TRBJ2-7, with D perhaps TRBD2 (6 bases). From germline, CDR1 is MNHEY and CDR2 SMNVEV (reference sequence). The CDR3 is 15 residues long. V was clipped by 7 bases and J by 6 bases, with 22 bases between them. This CDR3 is CASTRLGHRVTEQYF. As DNA, the CDR3 is TGTGCCAGCACCCGACTAGGGCACCGGGTCACCGAGCAGTACTTC.

This clone was counted only a few times. CDR3 in DNA: TGTGCCAGTAGTTCGGGTCTCAATCCCACAGATACGCAGTATTTT. Translating gives CASSSGLNPTDTQYF. The genes are TRBV19 and TRBJ2-3; D gene uncertain. V lost 5 bases to trimming and J lost 2 bases, with 14 bases between them. The germline CDR1 and CDR2 sequences are LNHDA and SQIVND (reference sequence). The CDR3 runs to 15 residues.

The genes are TRBV7-8 and TRBJ2-3; TRBD2 agrees at 9 bases. This CDR3 is built from 16 residues. V was pared by 2 bases and J by 5 bases, with 8 bases of the junction left unmatched. Per the germline V gene, CDR1 is SGHVS and CDR2 is FQNEAQ. The CDR3 here is CASSLRLLAGQDTQYF. CDR3 bases: TGTGCCAGCAGCTTAAGGTTGCTAGCGGGACAAGATACGCAGTATTTT. The whole variable domain, remainder taken from reference TRBV7-8 and TRBJ2-3, is GAGVSQSPRYKVAKRGQDVALRCDPISGHVSLFWYQQALGQGPEFLTYFQNEAQLDKSGLPSDRFFAERPEGSVSTLKIQRTQQEDSAVYLCASSLRLLAGQDTQYFGPGTRLTVL.

The chain has TRBV19 and TRBJ2-1; 8 bases agree with TRBD1. The CDR3 is 15 amino acids. Germline trimming cut 1 base from V and 6 bases from J; bases unmatched to any gene: 5. CDR1 and CDR2 from the germline V gene are LNHDA and SQIVND (reference sequence). The CDR3 nucleotides read TGTGCCAGTAGTATAGGAGGACAGGGAGGCAATGAGCAGTTCTTC. As protein: CASSIGGQGGNEQFF.

As regards this clone: Germline and junction disagree at one end, which may indicate a read error. The rearrangement joins TRBV19 to TRBJ1-5; D gene unclear. This CDR3 region has 11 residues. CDR1 and CDR2 from the germline V gene are LNHDA and SQIVND (reference sequence). The CDR3 reads CASSVDQAQHF. CDR3 coding DNA: TGTGCCAGTAGTGTAGACCAGGCTCAGCATTTT.

The chain carries TRBV6-1 and TRBJ1-2; 7 nucleotides match TRBD1. Germline V gene sequence: CDR1 MNHNS, CDR2 SASEGT. V lost 5 bases and J lost 2; bases outside the gene matches: 5. The CDR3 consists of 14 residues. CDR3 amino acids: CASSLSQGNYGYTF. CDR3 nucleotide sequence: TGTGCCAGCAGTTTATCACAGGGGAACTATGGCTACACCTTC.

The chain has TRBV10-3 and TRBJ2-7; 7 bases agree with TRBD1. The junction had 11 bases not matched to a gene; V was cut back by 6 bases and J by 0 bases. There are 16 residues in the CDR3. Germline assignment: CDR1 ENHRY and CDR2 SYGVKD. The CDR3, as DNA: TGTGCCATCAGAAACGCCAGGACAGGCCTCTCCTACGAGCAGTACTTC. Residues: CAIRNARTGLSYEQYF.

This sequence joins TRBV6-6 and TRBJ1-4, with D tentatively TRBD1 (5 bases). The CDR3 sequence is 15 residues long. V was clipped by 0 bases and J by 8 bases, with 13 bases between them. Germline V gene sequence: CDR1 MNHNY, CDR2 SVGAGI (reference sequence). CDR3 in amino acids: CASSYSGGEVEKLFF. Here the CDR3 DNA reads TGTGCCAGCAGTTACTCAGGAGGGGAGGTGGAAAAACTGTTTTTT.

The V gene is TRBV19, the J gene TRBJ2-7; D might be TRBD1 (6 bases). Trimming cost V 7 bases and J 5 bases, with 18 bases left between them. CDR1 and CDR2 from the germline V gene are LNHDA and SQIVND (reference sequence). CDR3 length equals 14 residues. The CDR3: CASKSGDRFHEQYF. CDR3 sequence (DNA): TGTGCCAGTAAGAGTGGAGACAGGTTCCACGAGCAGTACTTC.

V is TRBV5-1 and J is TRBJ2-2; D may be TRBD2 (5 bases). The CDR3 covers 15 residues. In germline, CDR1 is SGHRS, CDR2 YFSETQ. The V end was cut by 2 bases, the J end by 3 bases, with 11 bases between. CDR3 sequence: CASSLGLTYTGELFF. CDR3 in DNA: TGCGCCAGCAGCTTAGGACTTACTTACACCGGGGAGCTGTTTTTT.

The chain recombines TRBV27 with TRBJ1-2, with D possibly TRBD1 on 6 matching bases. The V and J ends lost 5 bases and 6 bases respectively, with 22 bases between them. Per the germline V gene, CDR1 is MNHEY and CDR2 is SMNVEV (reference sequence). CDR3 length: 16 amino acids. CDR3 loop: CASSLKTGRPPNGYTF. The CDR3 DNA reads as TGTGCCAGCAGTCTCAAGACAGGCCGCCCCCCCAATGGCTACACCTTC.

J is TRBJ1-1 and V is TRBV11-2; a possible D gene is TRBD1 (6 bases). V gave up 4 bases and J gave up 1 base, with 16 bases separating them. The CDR3 spans 16 residues. CDR1 and CDR2 from the germline V gene are SGHAT and FQNNGV. CDR3: CASSYTGDMENTEAFF. CDR3 nucleotide sequence: TGTGCCAGCAGCTACACCGGGGACATGGAGAACACTGAAGCTTTCTTT.

The chain uses TRBV28 and TRBJ2-7, with D perhaps TRBD1 (6 bases). V was shortened by 5 bases and J by 2 bases, with 16 bases between the two germline ends. CDR3 length: 15 residues. Germline V gene data show CDR1 as MDHEN and CDR2 as SYDVKM. This CDR3 reads CASSPLQGGPYEQYF. The CDR3, as DNA: TGTGCCAGCAGTCCCCTACAGGGTGGCCCCTACGAGCAGTACTTC.

The table lists this clone with a few counts. This sequence joins TRBV5-1 and TRBJ2-7; D perhaps matches TRBD1 (5 bases). The CDR3 contains 13 residues. Germline assignment: CDR1 SGHRS and CDR2 YFSETQ. Trimming shortened V by 5 bases and J by 2 bases, and 11 bases separated the two germline ends. The CDR3 DNA is TGCGCCAGCAGTATCCTGGGGCCCTACGAGCAGTACTTC. Translated, it gives CASSILGPYEQYF.

CDR3 in amino acids: CASSTQTGGGYGYTF. Here the CDR3 DNA reads TGTGCCAGTAGTACCCAGACAGGGGGAGGCTATGGCTACACCTTC. V gene TRBV19 combines with J gene TRBJ1-2; 9 nucleotides agree with TRBD1. The length of the CDR3 is 15 residues. In germline, CDR1 is LNHDA, CDR2 SQIVND (reference sequence). V lost 4 bases and J lost 4; bases outside the gene matches: 7.

This chain's CDR3 is CACSQGGVTEAFF. CDR3 nucleotides: TGTGCCTGCAGTCAGGGGGGTGTTACTGAAGCTTTCTTT. The gene calls are TRBV30 and TRBJ1-1; 7 nucleotides line up with TRBD1. This CDR3 region has 13 residues. V shed 6 bases, J shed 5 bases, and the junction held 9 bases outside the gene matches. The V gene's germline CDR1 is GTSNPN and CDR2 SVGIG (reference sequence).